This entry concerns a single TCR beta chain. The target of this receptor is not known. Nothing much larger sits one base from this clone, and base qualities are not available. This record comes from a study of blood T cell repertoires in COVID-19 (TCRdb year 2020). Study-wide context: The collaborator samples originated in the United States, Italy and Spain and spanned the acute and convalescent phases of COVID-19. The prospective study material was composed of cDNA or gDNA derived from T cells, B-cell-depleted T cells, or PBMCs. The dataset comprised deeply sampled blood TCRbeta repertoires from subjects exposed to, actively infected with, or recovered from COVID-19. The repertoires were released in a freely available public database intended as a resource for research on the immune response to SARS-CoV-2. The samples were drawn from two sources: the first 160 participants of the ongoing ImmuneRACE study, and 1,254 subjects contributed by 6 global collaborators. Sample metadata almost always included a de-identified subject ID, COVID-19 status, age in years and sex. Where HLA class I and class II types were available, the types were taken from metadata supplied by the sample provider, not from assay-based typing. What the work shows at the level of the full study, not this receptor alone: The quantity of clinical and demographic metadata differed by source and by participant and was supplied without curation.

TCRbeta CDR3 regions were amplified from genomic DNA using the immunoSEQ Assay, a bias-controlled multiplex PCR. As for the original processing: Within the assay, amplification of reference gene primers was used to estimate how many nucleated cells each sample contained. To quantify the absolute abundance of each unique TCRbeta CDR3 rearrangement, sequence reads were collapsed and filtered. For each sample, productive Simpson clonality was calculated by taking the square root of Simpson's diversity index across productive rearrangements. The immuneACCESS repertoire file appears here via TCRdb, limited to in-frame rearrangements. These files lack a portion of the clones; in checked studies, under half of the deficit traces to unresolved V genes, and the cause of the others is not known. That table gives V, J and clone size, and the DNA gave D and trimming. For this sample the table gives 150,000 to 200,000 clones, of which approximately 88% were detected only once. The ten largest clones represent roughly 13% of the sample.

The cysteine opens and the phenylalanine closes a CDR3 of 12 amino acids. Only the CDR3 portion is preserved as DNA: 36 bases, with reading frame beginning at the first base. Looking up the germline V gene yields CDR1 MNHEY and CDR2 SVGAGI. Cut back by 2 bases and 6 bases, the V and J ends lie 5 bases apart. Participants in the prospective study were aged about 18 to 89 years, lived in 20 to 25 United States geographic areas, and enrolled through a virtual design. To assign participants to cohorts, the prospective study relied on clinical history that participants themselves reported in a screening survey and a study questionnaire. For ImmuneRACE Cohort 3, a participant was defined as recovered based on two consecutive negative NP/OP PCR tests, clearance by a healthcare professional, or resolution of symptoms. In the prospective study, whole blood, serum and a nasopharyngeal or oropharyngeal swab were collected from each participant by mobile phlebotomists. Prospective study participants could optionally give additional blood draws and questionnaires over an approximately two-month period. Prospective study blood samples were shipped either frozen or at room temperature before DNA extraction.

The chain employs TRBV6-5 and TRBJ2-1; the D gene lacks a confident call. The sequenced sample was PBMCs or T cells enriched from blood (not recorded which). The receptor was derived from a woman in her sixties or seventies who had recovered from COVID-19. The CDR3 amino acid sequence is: CASSYVGNEQFF. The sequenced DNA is TGTGCCAGCAGTTACGTCGGCAATGAGCAGTTCTTC.